The 17 T cell receptor beta chains below were found in one sample sequenced in a study of PD-L1 blockade in urothelial cancer. Clones were read by immunoSEQ multiplex PCR, and TCRdb kept only the in-frame ones, dropping some. The sample holds fewer than 45,000 clones, 70% to 90% seen once. Time point noted: pretreatment peripheral blood. The material sequenced was PBMCs, taken around atezolizumab (anti-PD-L1) treatment. These receptor sequences come from a donor aged 40 or older with urothelial cancer.

In this sample, this clone turned up once. V is TRBV4-1 and J is TRBJ2-1; TRBD2 aligns across 12 bases. The CDR3 runs 18 residues. Germline-derived CDR1 and CDR2 are MGHRA and YSYEKL. With 1 base clipped from V and 10 bases from J, the junction kept 14 bases outside the gene matches. CDR3 sequence (DNA): TGCGCCAGCAGCCAAGTCAAGTACCCTAGCGGGAGGGTTGGGGAGCAGTTCTTC. Translation: CASSQVKYPSGRVGEQFF.

This rearrangement joins TRBV5-1 to TRBJ2-2; 15 bases line up with TRBD2. The ends lost 4 bases at V and 5 bases at J; junction bases unmatched: 9. The CDR3 extends over 18 amino acids. Germline CDR1 and CDR2: SGHRS and YFSETQ. The CDR3 region has the DNA TGCGCCAGCAGCAATAACCTGGGACTAGCGGGAGGTACCGGGGAGCTGTTTTTT. Translation: CASSNNLGLAGGTGELFF. Using reference TRBV5-1 and TRBJ2-2 for the parts outside the CDR3, the full variable domain is KAGVTQTPRYLIKTRGQQVTLSCSPISGHRSVSWYQQTPGQGLQFLFEYFSETQRNKGNFPGRFSGRQFSNSRSEMNVSTLELGDSALYLCASSNNLGLAGGTGELFFGEGSRLTVL.

In DNA, the CDR3 is TGTGCCAGCTCACCGCGAGGTTCTCCCTACGAGCAGTACTTC. Protein: CASSPRGSPYEQYF. The chain links TRBV18 to TRBJ2-7; D remains unclear. The V gene's germline CDR1 is KGHSH and CDR2 LQKENI. CDR3 size: 14 residues. Trimming removed 3 bases from V and 2 bases from J, with 11 bases in between.

The J gene is TRBJ1-1, the V gene TRBV28; 11 bases are a match to TRBD1. The ends lost 6 bases at V and 1 base at J; junction bases unmatched: 1. The germline V gene has CDR1 MDHEN and CDR2 SYDVKM. CDR3 length equals 14 residues. The CDR3 DNA reads TGTGCCAGCAGGGGACAGGGGGGGAACACTGAAGCTTTCTTT. Translated: CASRGQGGNTEAFF.

CDR3 sequence: CASSPQGGQGYEQYF. The CDR3 nucleotides are TGTGCCAGCAGCCCTCAGGGGGGACAGGGCTACGAGCAGTACTTC. V usage is TRBV7-9 and J usage is TRBJ2-7; 9 bases are a match to TRBD1. V lost 5 bases and J lost 3; bases outside the gene matches: 8. This CDR3 spans 15 amino acids. CDR1 is SEHNR and CDR2 is FQNEAQ in the germline V gene (reference sequence).

The chain has TRBV19 and TRBJ2-2; 12 nucleotides agree with TRBD2. The V gene end was trimmed by 5 bases and the J gene end by 5 bases; junction bases not matched to a gene: 6. The CDR3 loop spans 16 amino acids. Germline V CDR1 and CDR2: LNHDA, SQIVND (reference sequence). CDR3 sequence reads: CASSSGLAGRTGELFF. CDR3 nucleotide sequence: TGTGCCAGTAGTTCGGGACTAGCGGGCAGGACCGGGGAGCTGTTTTTT.

V usage is TRBV7-9 and J usage is TRBJ2-3, with TRBD2 as a possible D gene (6 bases). The CDR3 consists of 15 residues. Germline CDR1 reads SEHNR; CDR2 reads FQNEAQ (reference sequence). Trimming cost V 3 bases and J 4 bases, with 14 bases left between them. CDR3 residues: CASSFGGERADTQYF. The CDR3 DNA is TGTGCCAGCAGCTTCGGGGGAGAGAGGGCAGATACGCAGTATTTT.

The rearrangement links TRBV7-8 to TRBJ2-5; 9 nucleotides line up with TRBD2. Germline trimming cut 5 bases from V and 2 bases from J; bases unmatched to any gene: 9. CDR3 length: 16 residues. The germline V gene encodes CDR1 SGHVS and CDR2 FQNEAQ. CDR3 sequence (DNA): TGTGCCAGCAGCGGTCGCGGGAGGGCCTCACAAGAGACCCAGTACTTC. It specifies CASSGRGRASQETQYF.

The V call is TRBV18, the J call TRBJ2-3, with TRBD2 identical over 11 bases. V dropped 4 bases and J dropped 4; count of bases not matched to a gene: 7. This CDR3 is 16 amino acids long. Germline assignment: CDR1 KGHSH and CDR2 LQKENI. The CDR3 DNA reads TGTGCCAGCTCACTACGACTAGCGGGACTTTCAGATACGCAGTATTTT. It translates to CASSLRLAGLSDTQYF. Full variable domain (outside the CDR3, taken from reference TRBV18 and TRBJ2-3): NAGVMQNPRHLVRRRGQEARLRCSPMKGHSHVYWYRQLPEEGLKFMVYLQKENIIDESGMPKERFSAEFPKEGPSILRIQQVVRGDSAAYFCASSLRLAGLSDTQYFGPGTRLTVL.

The V gene is TRBV7-8, the J gene TRBJ2-2, with 10 bases lining up with TRBD2. Per germline, CDR1 SGHVS and CDR2 FQNEAQ. The CDR3 contains 16 residues. The V and J ends lost 1 base and 6 bases, in that order; junction bases with no gene match: 5. Here the CDR3 DNA reads TGTGCCAGCAGCTTAGTGACGGGACTAGCGTCCGGGGAGCTGTTTTTT. Translated: CASSLVTGLASGELFF.

This chain links TRBV5-1 with TRBJ2-6; D possibly corresponds to TRBD1 (6 bases). This CDR3 has 14 residues. Deletions cut 2 bases from V and 3 bases from J, with 6 bases between. The germline V gene has CDR1 SGHRS and CDR2 YFSETQ. In nucleotides, the CDR3 is TGCGCCAGCAGCTTAGGGGGTGGGGCCAACGTCCTGACTTTC. Its protein product is CASSLGGGANVLTF.

The V and J genes are TRBV5-1 and TRBJ2-3, with D maybe TRBD1 (5 bases). CDR1 is SGHRS, CDR2 YFSETQ, per germline. Trimming removed 4 bases from V and 2 bases from J, with 11 bases in between. The CDR3 loop spans 14 amino acids. For the CDR3, the DNA is TGCGCCAGCAGCCCTGGGGCCAACACAGATACGCAGTATTTT. This encodes CASSPGANTDTQYF.

The genes are TRBV9 and TRBJ2-1; perhaps TRBD1 as D (7 bases). Trimming pared 0 bases from V and 9 bases from J, leaving 16 bases between. The CDR3 is 15 amino acids. The germline V gene encodes CDR1 SGDLS and CDR2 YYNGEE. CDR3 region: CASSVGGTVGGEQFF. The CDR3 bases are TGTGCCAGCAGCGTAGGGGGGACAGTGGGGGGTGAGCAGTTCTTC.

This chain's CDR3 is CASSPGQSQPQHF. CDR3 coding DNA: TGTGCCAGCTCACCAGGACAGTCCCAGCCCCAGCATTTT. The chain combines TRBV18 with TRBJ1-5, with D possibly being TRBD1 (6 bases). The V gene's germline CDR1 is KGHSH and CDR2 LQKENI. The CDR3 contains 13 residues. Trimming pared 2 bases from V and 7 bases from J, leaving 9 bases between.

J is TRBJ2-2 and V is TRBV7-2, with TRBD2 matching over 8 bases. Germline loops: CDR1 SGHTA, CDR2 FQGNSA. The CDR3 covers 14 residues. V lost 5 bases and J lost 6; bases outside the gene matches: 5. The DNA for the CDR3 is TGTGCCAGCAGCCCAGGACTAGCCCCCGGGGAGCTGTTTTTT. This sequence encodes CASSPGLAPGELFF.

The chain is built from TRBV4-1 and TRBJ2-1; 10 bases fit TRBD2. CDR3 length: 15 amino acids. Germline V gene lookup returns CDR1 MGHRA and CDR2 YSYEKL. V gave up 10 bases and J gave up 3 bases; unmatched junction bases: 9. The CDR3 region has the DNA TGCGCCACCCGAGAGCGGGAGGGCCTCTACAATGAGCAGTTCTTC. Protein product: CATREREGLYNEQFF.

The chain carries TRBV5-1 and TRBJ2-5; D is perhaps TRBD2 (5 bases). Trimming left V 4 bases short and J 5 bases short, with 15 bases between. Germline CDR1 reads SGHRS; CDR2 reads YFSETQ. The CDR3 length is 14 residues. CDR3 sequence reads: CASSLQEAGETQYF. The DNA of the CDR3 is TGCGCCAGCAGCCTCCAGGAGGCCGGGGAGACCCAGTACTTC.